A selection of T cell receptor beta chains follows, all from one sample in a study of T cell responses to AZD1222 COVID-19 vaccine. Sequencing was performed with immunoSEQ multiplex PCR; in TCRdb, only in-frame clones are kept and a portion is missing. The sample lists 120,000 or so clones, approximately 85% occurring once. The sample consisted of peripheral blood, taken on day 0 of AZD1222 vaccination. The receptor source for this set is an adult in good health. Both conserved end residues are part of each CDR3. The order of the fields is clone size, J gene, V gene, D gene, CDR3 protein, CDR3 DNA. The D gene is left open where the match is weak. For some rows the clone size is stated as once, few or many, or as a class when expanded; others skip it.

clone size: .
J gene: TRBJ1-5
V gene: TRBV19
D gene: .
CDR3 protein: CASSAVLGMGTWESNQPQHF
CDR3 DNA: TGTGCCAGTAGTGCCGTATTGGGGATGGGGACTTGGGAGAGCAATCAGCCCCAGCATTTT

clone size: .
J gene: TRBJ2-7
V gene: TRBV9
D gene: .
CDR3 protein: CASSVAIGYAYEQYF
CDR3 DNA: TGTGCCAGCAGCGTAGCGATAGGGTATGCCTACGAGCAGTACTTC

clone size: .
J gene: TRBJ1-1
V gene: TRBV7-7
D gene: .
CDR3 protein: CASSLIQGSNTEAFF
CDR3 DNA: TGTGCTAGCAGCTTAATCCAGGGATCGAACACTGAAGCTTTCTTT

clone size: .
J gene: TRBJ2-7
V gene: TRBV11-1
D gene: .
CDR3 protein: CASSLIGYEQYF
CDR3 DNA: TGTGCCAGCAGCTTGATTGGCTACGAGCAGTACTTC

clone size: .
J gene: TRBJ2-1
V gene: TRBV25-1
D gene: TRBD1
CDR3 protein: CATQPYPGQGAGTYEQFF
CDR3 DNA: TGTGCCACCCAACCCTATCCGGGACAGGGGGCTGGAACCTACGAGCAGTTCTTC

clone size: .
J gene: TRBJ1-1
V gene: TRBV5-1
D gene: .
CDR3 protein: CASSNTGTSYTEAFF
CDR3 DNA: TGCGCCAGCAGCAATACCGGGACCTCCTACACTGAAGCTTTCTTT

clone size: .
J gene: TRBJ2-7
V gene: TRBV25-1
D gene: .
CDR3 protein: CASSEWSVSSSSYEQYF
CDR3 DNA: TGTGCCAGCAGTGAATGGTCGGTCTCTAGCAGCTCCTACGAGCAGTACTTC

clone size: .
J gene: TRBJ2-1
V gene: TRBV11-2
D gene: TRBD2
CDR3 protein: CASSPQTSRNEQFF
CDR3 DNA: TGTGCCAGCAGCCCTCAGACTAGCAGAAATGAGCAGTTCTTC

clone size: .
J gene: TRBJ2-1
V gene: TRBV10-1
D gene: TRBD1
CDR3 protein: CASSGGTVTYNEQFF
CDR3 DNA: TGCGCCAGCAGTGGTGGGACAGTGACCTACAATGAGCAGTTCTTC

clone size: .
J gene: TRBJ1-3
V gene: TRBV28
D gene: TRBD1
CDR3 protein: CAGTSGQGGNTIYF
CDR3 DNA: TGTGCCGGAACATCGGGACAGGGTGGAAACACCATATATTTT

clone size: .
J gene: TRBJ2-2
V gene: TRBV9
D gene: .
CDR3 protein: CASSVGPSTTGELFF
CDR3 DNA: TGTGCCAGCAGCGTAGGTCCATCTACCACCGGGGAGCTGTTTTTT

clone size: once
J gene: TRBJ1-1
V gene: TRBV28
D gene: TRBD1
CDR3 protein: CASSFLRAPGQGAYTEAFF
CDR3 DNA: TGTGCCAGCAGTTTTTTACGAGCCCCGGGACAGGGGGCTTACACTGAAGCTTTCTTT

clone size: .
J gene: TRBJ1-2
V gene: TRBV9
D gene: TRBD1
CDR3 protein: CASSVGDSPQDSYGYTF
CDR3 DNA: TGTGCCAGCAGCGTAGGGGACAGCCCCCAGGATAGCTATGGCTACACCTTC

clone size: .
J gene: TRBJ1-1
V gene: TRBV3-1/TRBV3-2
D gene: .
CDR3 protein: CASSRYTHTEAFF
CDR3 DNA: TGTGCCAGCAGCCGGTACACCCACACTGAAGCTTTCTTT

clone size: .
J gene: TRBJ2-7
V gene: TRBV10-1
D gene: TRBD1
CDR3 protein: CASERDRYSEQYF
CDR3 DNA: TGCGCCAGCGAAAGGGACAGGTACTCCGAGCAGTACTTC

clone size: .
J gene: TRBJ2-7
V gene: TRBV27
D gene: TRBD2
CDR3 protein: CASSFQLAGGREQYF
CDR3 DNA: TGTGCCAGCAGTTTTCAACTAGCGGGAGGGCGAGAGCAGTACTTC